A single sample is the source of the 24 T cell receptor beta chains below, sequenced in a study of shared clonotypes between healthy human individuals. Method: immunoSEQ multiplex PCR; TCRdb's copy keeps in-frame clones and lacks some. The sample holds approximately 2.3 million clones, roughly 93% seen once. Sequencing was carried out using naive CD4+ T cells from PBMCs. The subset here: CD45RA+ positively selected. These receptors all come from a man between 18 and 35 years old in good health. Some clones in this sample may be carry-over from other donors' samples.

The chain uses TRBV19 and TRBJ1-5; D not resolved. The CDR3 is made up of 14 amino acids. Trimming left V 7 bases short and J 8 bases short, with 18 bases between. CDR1 is LNHDA and CDR2 is SQIVND in the germline V gene (reference sequence). The CDR3 is CASKHGQQREPQHF. As DNA, the CDR3 is TGTGCCAGTAAACATGGGCAACAAAGGGAGCCCCAGCATTTT. Full variable domain (missing parts from reference TRBV19 and TRBJ1-5): DGGITQSPKYLFRKEGQNVTLSCEQNLNHDAMYWYRQDPGQGLRLIYYSQIVNDFQKGDIAEGYSVSREKKESFPLTVTSAQKNPTAFYLCASKHGQQREPQHFGDGTRLSIL.

The rearrangement joins TRBV6-5 to TRBJ2-7; a possible D gene is TRBD1 (5 bases). This CDR3 has 13 amino acids. The V end was cut by 10 bases, the J end by 5 bases, with 18 bases between. The germline V gene has CDR1 MNHEY and CDR2 SVGAGI. The DNA for the CDR3 is TGTGCCACCGGTTACAGGACCCGTGACGAGCAGTACTTC. Protein: CATGYRTRDEQYF.

This chain links TRBV19 with TRBJ2-2; D remains ambiguous. Germline loops: CDR1 LNHDA, CDR2 SQIVND (reference sequence). The germline V and J ends were trimmed by 6 bases and 5 bases, with 13 bases remaining between them. The CDR3 has 14 residues. Here the CDR3 DNA reads TGTGCCAGTAGCCCATCTTTGGGAACCGGGGAGCTGTTTTTT. Amino acids: CASSPSLGTGELFF.

The chain recombines TRBV30 with TRBJ2-1, with D possibly called TRBD1 or TRBD2 (5 bases each). Germline V CDR1 and CDR2: GTSNPN, SVGIG (reference sequence). This CDR3 spans 16 amino acids. Trimming removed 0 bases at V and 3 bases at J, with 15 bases between. This CDR3 reads CAWSVDRFGGYNEQFF. CDR3 bases: TGTGCCTGGAGTGTCGATAGATTTGGGGGCTACAATGAGCAGTTCTTC.

The V and J genes are TRBV28 and TRBJ1-2; 11 nucleotides align to TRBD1. Germline V gene data show CDR1 as MDHEN and CDR2 as SYDVKM. This CDR3 spans 16 amino acids. With 5 bases clipped from V and 1 base from J, the junction kept 6 bases outside the gene matches. The CDR3 DNA reads TGTGCCAGCAGTACGACCGGGACAGGGGGTAACTATGGCTACACCTTC. Translated, it gives CASSTTGTGGNYGYTF.

The V gene is TRBV9, the J gene TRBJ1-5; D is possibly TRBD1 (5 bases). The CDR3 is 16 amino acids. Trimming shortened V by 3 bases and J by 4 bases, and 17 bases separated the two germline ends. Looked up from germline, CDR1 is SGDLS and CDR2 is YYNGEE. The CDR3 sequence is CASSATDGRTNQPQHF. Here the CDR3 DNA reads TGTGCCAGCAGCGCGACAGACGGCAGAACAAATCAGCCCCAGCATTTT.

The chain links TRBV6-5 to TRBJ1-1; D is unclear. V was trimmed by 2 bases and J by 5 bases, leaving 9 bases between them. The CDR3 contains 13 residues. CDR1 and CDR2 from the germline V gene are MNHEY and SVGAGI. The chain's CDR3 is CASSYTVATEAFF. As DNA, the CDR3 is TGTGCCAGCAGTTACACCGTCGCTACTGAAGCTTTCTTT.

The chain combines TRBV5-1 with TRBJ2-1, with 8 bases matching TRBD2. Germline CDR1 reads SGHRS; CDR2 reads YFSETQ. This CDR3 has 15 amino acids. After removal of 1 base from V and 3 bases from J, the junction contained 3 bases not matched to a gene. The DNA of the CDR3 is TGCGCCAGCAGCTTGAGCGGGAGCTTCTACAATGAGCAGTTCTTC. Its protein product is CASSLSGSFYNEQFF. The full variable domain, its missing parts supplied by reference TRBV5-1 and TRBJ2-1, is KAGVTQTPRYLIKTRGQQVTLSCSPISGHRSVSWYQQTPGQGLQFLFEYFSETQRNKGNFPGRFSGRQFSNSRSEMNVSTLELGDSALYLCASSLSGSFYNEQFFGPGTRLTVL.

The rearrangement links TRBV5-1 to TRBJ2-1; no clear D gene. The CDR3 consists of 15 residues. V dropped 1 base and J dropped 1 base, with 9 bases sitting between them. Germline lookup yields CDR1 SGHRS and CDR2 YFSETQ. The CDR3 DNA is TGCGCCAGCAGCTTGACAGAAGGATCCTACAATGAGCAGTTCTTC. This codes for CASSLTEGSYNEQFF.

The V call is TRBV28, the J call TRBJ2-7, with D possibly being TRBD2 (6 bases). The CDR3 runs 13 residues. The germline V and J ends were trimmed by 7 bases and 5 bases, with 15 bases remaining between them. From germline, CDR1 is MDHEN and CDR2 SYDVKM. The chain's CDR3 is CASTLGGTHEQYF. The CDR3 DNA reads TGTGCCAGCACCCTAGGCGGGACCCACGAGCAGTACTTC.

CDR3 residues: CASSVAAGEFNYGYTF. The CDR3 DNA is TGCGCCAGCAGCGTGGCGGCGGGAGAGTTTAACTATGGCTACACCTTC. V usage is TRBV5-1 and J usage is TRBJ1-2; D is unclear. The CDR3 consists of 16 residues. CDR1 and CDR2 from the germline V gene are SGHRS and YFSETQ. V lost 4 bases and J 1 base, leaving 17 bases between the germline ends.

The chain uses TRBV28 and TRBJ1-2; TRBD1 is a possible D gene (5 bases). Germline CDR1 MDHEN, CDR2 SYDVKM. V gave up 6 bases and J gave up 4 bases, with 18 bases separating them. There are 15 residues in the CDR3. CDR3 DNA: TGTGCCAGCAGCATCGGGACGCTGGACCCCTATGGCTACACCTTC. Its translation: CASSIGTLDPYGYTF.

The chain combines TRBV9 with TRBJ2-7; D gene unclear. Germline CDR1 is SGDLS and CDR2 is YYNGEE. V was pared by 4 bases and J by 0 bases, with 8 bases between. There are 13 residues in the CDR3. CDR3 DNA sequence: TGTGCCAGCAGCCCTCCCAGCTCCTACGAGCAGTACTTC. Encoded protein: CASSPPSSYEQYF.

This rearrangement joins TRBV7-6 to TRBJ2-1; 12 nucleotides line up with TRBD2. Germline CDR1 is SGHVS and CDR2 is FNYEAQ. The trim removed 3 bases at V and 4 bases at J, leaving 10 bases unmatched. This CDR3 is 18 amino acids long. The DNA for the CDR3 is TGTGCCAGCAGCTTCGGGGGTGGACTAGCGGGACTTTACAATGAGCAGTTCTTC. It codes for CASSFGGGLAGLYNEQFF.

In regard to this clone: Other DNA sequences in the same sample also yield this CDR3. V gene TRBV5-1 combines with J gene TRBJ1-2, with D tentatively TRBD1 (5 bases). Germline V gene sequence: CDR1 SGHRS, CDR2 YFSETQ. V shed 0 bases and J shed 8 bases, with 14 bases lying between them. The CDR3 has 14 residues. This CDR3 reads CASSLAQGIGGYTF. The CDR3 DNA sequence: TGCGCCAGCAGCTTGGCTCAGGGTATTGGCGGCTACACCTTC. Full variable domain (remainder filled in from reference TRBV5-1 and TRBJ1-2): KAGVTQTPRYLIKTRGQQVTLSCSPISGHRSVSWYQQTPGQGLQFLFEYFSETQRNKGNFPGRFSGRQFSNSRSEMNVSTLELGDSALYLCASSLAQGIGGYTFGSGTRLTVV.

The rearrangement uses TRBV30 and TRBJ1-2; the match to TRBD1 covers 7 bases. The CDR3 sequence is 14 residues long. V trimming: 5 bases; J trimming: 3 bases; junction bases outside the gene matches: 9. Germline-derived CDR1 and CDR2 are GTSNPN and SVGIG (reference sequence). Here the CDR3 reads CAWRQTGTDYGYTF. The CDR3, as DNA: TGTGCCTGGCGCCAAACTGGGACAGACTATGGCTACACCTTC.

In the case of this clone: The sample holds other DNA sequences that translate to the same CDR3. The chain has TRBV6-6 and TRBJ2-1; D gene unclear. Trimming took 4 bases from V and 0 from J, leaving 7 bases between them. The length of the CDR3 is 14 residues. The germline CDR1 and CDR2 sequences are MNHNY and SVGAGI (reference sequence). This CDR3 is CASSLGSSYNEQFF. The CDR3 coding sequence is TGTGCCAGCAGTTTAGGCAGCTCCTACAATGAGCAGTTCTTC.

The chain joins TRBV5-4 to TRBJ2-7; perhaps TRBD1 as D (5 bases). Trimming stripped 4 bases from V and 5 bases from J, with 22 bases between. The CDR3 is 16 residues long. Germline lookup yields CDR1 SGHNT and CDR2 YYREEE (reference sequence). The CDR3 loop reads CASSPHGRTQVDEQYF. Here the CDR3 DNA reads TGTGCCAGCAGCCCCCACGGAAGGACACAGGTTGACGAGCAGTACTTC.

The V gene is TRBV7-3, the J gene TRBJ2-3; unclear D gene. The V and J ends lost 5 bases and 2 bases respectively, with 8 bases between them. This CDR3 contains 13 residues. Germline CDR1 is SGHTA and CDR2 is FQGTGA. CDR3 sequence: CASSRGPTDTQYF. The CDR3 DNA sequence: TGTGCCAGCAGCCGAGGCCCCACAGATACGCAGTATTTT.

This chain connects TRBV28 to TRBJ2-7; either TRBD1 or TRBD2 may fit D (6 bases each). Germline V CDR1 and CDR2: MDHEN, SYDVKM. The germline V and J ends were trimmed by 8 bases and 2 bases, with 16 bases remaining between them. This CDR3 has 14 residues. The CDR3 is CASPATEGAYEQYF. The CDR3 DNA follows: TGTGCCAGCCCAGCCACGGAGGGGGCCTACGAGCAGTACTTC. Full variable domain (remainder filled in from reference TRBV28 and TRBJ2-7): DVKVTQSSRYLVKRTGEKVFLECVQDMDHENMFWYRQDPGLGLRLIYFSYDVKMKEKGDIPEGYSVSREKKERFSLILESASTNQTSMYLCASPATEGAYEQYFGPGTRLTVT.

The V call is TRBV28, the J call TRBJ1-3; D is uncertain. Germline assignment: CDR1 MDHEN and CDR2 SYDVKM. This CDR3 comprises 12 residues. With 10 bases removed from V and 1 base from J, the gap between germline ends came to 8 bases. The CDR3 bases are TGTGCCACCAGACAATCTGGAAACACCATATATTTT. Translated: CATRQSGNTIYF.

The chain joins TRBV30 to TRBJ1-6; no definite D call. This CDR3 region has 13 residues. CDR1 and CDR2 (germline): GTSNPN, SVGIG (reference sequence). The V and J ends lost 3 bases and 7 bases respectively, with 10 bases between them. CDR3 in amino acids: CAWSLPGNSPLHF. The DNA of the CDR3 is TGTGCCTGGAGCCTCCCTGGGAATTCACCCCTCCACTTT.

The chain recombines TRBV9 with TRBJ2-7; 11 bases agree with TRBD2. Looked up from germline, CDR1 is SGDLS and CDR2 is YYNGEE. The CDR3 totals 14 residues. V was clipped by 4 bases and J by 7 bases; unmatched bases: 7. This CDR3 reads CASSTGLADLEQYF. The CDR3 DNA reads as TGTGCCAGCAGCACGGGACTAGCGGACCTGGAGCAGTACTTC.

This sequence joins TRBV2 and TRBJ2-5, with D perhaps given as TRBD1 or TRBD2 (5 bases each). Per germline, CDR1 SNHLY and CDR2 FYNNEI. The CDR3 runs to 13 residues. V dropped 7 bases and J dropped 5 bases, with 14 bases sitting between them. The CDR3 here is CASMGRGRETQYF. The CDR3 DNA reads as TGTGCCAGCATGGGACGGGGTAGGGAGACCCAGTACTTC.